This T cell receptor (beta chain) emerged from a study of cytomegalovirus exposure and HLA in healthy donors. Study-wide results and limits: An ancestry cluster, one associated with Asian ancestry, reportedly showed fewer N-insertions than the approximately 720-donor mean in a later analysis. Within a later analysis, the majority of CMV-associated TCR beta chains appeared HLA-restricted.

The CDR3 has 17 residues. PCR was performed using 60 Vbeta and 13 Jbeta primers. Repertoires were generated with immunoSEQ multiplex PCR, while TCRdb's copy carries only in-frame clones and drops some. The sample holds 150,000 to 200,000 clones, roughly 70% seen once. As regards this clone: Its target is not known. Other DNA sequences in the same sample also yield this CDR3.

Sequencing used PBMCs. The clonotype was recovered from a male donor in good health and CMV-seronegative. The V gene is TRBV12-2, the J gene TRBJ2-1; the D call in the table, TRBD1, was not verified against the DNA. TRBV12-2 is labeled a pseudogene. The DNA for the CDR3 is TGCGCAAGTCGCCGCCCACGAAGACAGGGGAATTACAATGAGCAGTTCTTC. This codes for CASRRPRRQGNYNEQFF.